The TCR beta chain described here comes from a study of blood T cells in healthy people across ages. Points from the study as a whole: Per million T cells, the diversity of TCR beta decreased roughly linearly as age advanced.

Next came a second PCR, run for about 7 to 12 cycles, which used a sample-barcoded 5' primer along with a J-beta primer mix. TCRdb re-called the 5' RACE reads through MiXCR, storing one row per CDR3 protein. Of about 1.6 million distinct CDR3 sequences listed, about 35% are singletons. The germline CDR1 and CDR2 sequences are SNHLY and FYNNEI. Trimming removed 11 bases from V and 0 bases from J; junction bases left unmatched: 12. This CDR3 is built from 16 residues. As to this clonotype: What it recognizes is unknown.

The rearrangement joins TRBV2 to TRBJ2-1, with 8 bases lining up with TRBD2. The sequence derives from a woman younger than 45 in good health. The sequencing input was blood. The CDR3 DNA reads TGTGCCCGCCGGGAGGGTGGTAGCGGCTCCTACAATGAGCAGTTCTTC. Translation: CARREGGSGSYNEQFF.